This T cell receptor (beta chain) stems from a study of cytotoxic CD8 clonotypes in ibrutinib-treated CLL. Background on the study: Patients: 11 to 12 relapsed/refractory, fewer than 16 treatment-naive, 17 IGHV unmutated.

The CDR3 runs 13 residues. Trimming pared 5 bases from V and 6 bases from J, leaving 14 bases between. Germline V lookup: CDR1 SGHTA, CDR2 FQGNSA. The assay was immunoSEQ multiplex PCR, and TCRdb's table has in-frame clones only and misses some. The repertoire includes 150,000 or so clones, around 82% of them detected once, and about 7.4% sits in the top ten. V usage is TRBV7-2 and J usage is TRBJ2-7, with D possibly TRBD1 on 6 matching bases. The TCR was taken from a human donor with chronic lymphocytic leukemia. This specimen was PBMCs, taken after 36 months of ibrutinib treatment. In DNA, the CDR3 is TGTGCCAGCAGCCTAACAGGGTTAGGCGAGCAGTACTTC. Protein sequence: CASSLTGLGEQYF.